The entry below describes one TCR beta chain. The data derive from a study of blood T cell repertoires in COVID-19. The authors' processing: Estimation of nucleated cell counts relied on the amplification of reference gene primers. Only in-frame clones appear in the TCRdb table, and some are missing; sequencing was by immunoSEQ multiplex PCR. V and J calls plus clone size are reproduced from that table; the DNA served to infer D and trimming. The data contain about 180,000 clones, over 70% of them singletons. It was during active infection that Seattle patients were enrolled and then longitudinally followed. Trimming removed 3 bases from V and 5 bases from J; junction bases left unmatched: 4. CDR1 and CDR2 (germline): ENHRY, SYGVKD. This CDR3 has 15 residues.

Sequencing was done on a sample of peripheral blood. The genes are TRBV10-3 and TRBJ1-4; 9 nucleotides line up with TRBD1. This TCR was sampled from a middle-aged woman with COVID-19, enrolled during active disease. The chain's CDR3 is CAISEGDRANEKLFF. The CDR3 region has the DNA TGTGCCATCAGTGAAGGGGACAGGGCCAATGAAAAACTGTTTTTT.